Listed here are 17 T cell receptor beta chains from one sample, sequenced in a study of blood T cell repertoires in COVID-19. Profiled with immunoSEQ multiplex PCR; TCRdb holds only in-frame clones, not every one. The sample carries hundreds of thousands of clones, approximately 80% recorded once. The material sequenced was PBMCs or T cells enriched from blood (not recorded which). Receptors originate from a woman aged 40 to 50 with acute COVID-19.

The CDR3 loop reads CASTLGENTEAFF. The CDR3 DNA reads as TGTGCCAGCACCCTGGGAGAGAACACTGAAGCTTTCTTT. This sequence joins TRBV21-1 and TRBJ1-1. TRBV21-1 is tagged as a pseudogene. The CDR3 has 13 residues.

The chain combines TRBV5-4 with TRBJ2-2, with D possibly TRBD2 on 6 matching bases. Trimming shortened V by 3 bases and J by 0 bases, and 9 bases separated the two germline ends. The germline gives CDR1 SGHNT, CDR2 YYREEE (reference sequence). The CDR3 contains 15 residues. The CDR3 sequence is CASSSGGANTGELFF. In DNA, the CDR3 is TGTGCCAGCAGCTCCGGCGGGGCGAACACCGGGGAGCTGTTTTTT.

The chain couples TRBV6-1 to TRBJ2-7; D perhaps matches TRBD2 (6 bases). V was clipped by 2 bases and J by 3 bases, with 14 bases between them. The CDR3 runs 15 residues. CDR1 and CDR2 (germline): MNHNS, SASEGT. CDR3 in amino acids: CASSESPGDFYEQYF. The CDR3, as DNA: TGTGCCAGCAGTGAATCCCCTGGGGACTTCTACGAGCAGTACTTC.

The chain joins TRBV18 to TRBJ2-6; 9 nucleotides match TRBD1. The CDR3 spans 17 residues. V trimming: 5 bases; J trimming: 2 bases; junction bases outside the gene matches: 7. Germline CDR1 and CDR2: KGHSH and LQKENI. The CDR3 loop reads CASSSRDRVAGANVLTF. CDR3 nucleotide sequence: TGTGCCAGCTCATCCCGGGACAGGGTAGCTGGGGCCAACGTCCTGACTTTC.

This rearrangement joins TRBV12-3 or TRBV12-4 to TRBJ2-7; 8 bases align to TRBD1. Unmatched junction bases numbered 3, after V lost 6 bases and J lost 5 bases. There are 12 residues in the CDR3. As DNA, the CDR3 is TGTGCCAGCAGCAGGGGGCAGAACGAGCAGTACTTC. It is translated as CASSRGQNEQYF.

V is TRBV18 and J is TRBJ2-3, with TRBD1 matching over 7 bases. J gave up 10 bases and V 3 bases, and 7 bases lay outside the gene matches. The germline V gene encodes CDR1 KGHSH and CDR2 LQKENI. The CDR3 totals 13 residues. The CDR3 is CASSPGTVNSQYF. CDR3 coding DNA: TGTGCCAGCTCACCGGGGACAGTTAATTCGCAGTATTTT.

This clone was seen only a few times. V usage is TRBV9 and J usage is TRBJ2-1; maybe TRBD2 (6 bases). Between the trimmed V and J ends, which lost 4 bases and 5 bases, there was a span of 13 bases. The CDR3 spans 14 residues. Germline V gene data show CDR1 as SGDLS and CDR2 as YYNGEE. In DNA form, the CDR3 reads TGTGCCAGCAGCAGAAGGACTAAAAACAATGAGCAGTTCTTC. Protein: CASSRRTKNNEQFF.

The chain combines TRBV24-1 with TRBJ2-3, with 14 bases that match TRBD2. CDR3 length equals 18 residues. With 4 bases clipped from V and 5 bases from J, the junction kept 10 bases outside the gene matches. Germline values: CDR1 KGHDR, CDR2 SFDVKD. The CDR3 protein is CATSDHSTSGGEGDTQYF. In DNA, the CDR3 is TGTGCCACCAGTGACCACTCGACTAGCGGGGGGGAGGGAGATACGCAGTATTTT.

This clone was found many times. The chain combines TRBV5-1 with TRBJ1-6, with D uncertain. The CDR3 sequence is 15 residues long. CDR1 and CDR2 from the germline V gene are SGHRS and YFSETQ. With 4 bases removed from V and 6 bases from J, the gap between germline ends came to 14 bases. CDR3 sequence: CASSRSGPGNSPLHF. DNA of the CDR3: TGCGCCAGCAGCCGATCAGGCCCCGGTAATTCACCCCTCCACTTT.

V and J are TRBV29-1 and TRBJ2-1; 8 bases are a match to TRBD2. Trimming took 7 bases from V and 8 from J; bases not matched to a gene: 16. CDR3 length: 15 amino acids. CDR1 is SQVTM, CDR2 ANQGSEA, per germline. The CDR3 protein is CSATGGGAESDEQFF. The DNA of the CDR3 is TGCAGCGCCACGGGGGGGGGCGCCGAAAGCGATGAGCAGTTCTTC.

This clone has just one count. The chain has TRBV7-3 and TRBJ2-3, with D possibly matching TRBD2 (6 bases). V lost 3 bases and J lost 0, with 10 bases in between. Per the germline V gene, CDR1 is SGHTA and CDR2 is FQGTGA. This CDR3 is built from 15 residues. The CDR3 DNA reads TGTGCCAGCAGCTTCATAGCGGCTAGCACAGATACGCAGTATTTT. Its translation: CASSFIAASTDTQYF.

This clone was seen only once. The gene calls are TRBV28 and TRBJ1-5; D is unclear. This CDR3 contains 18 residues. From germline, CDR1 is MDHEN and CDR2 SYDVKM. V was cut by 3 bases and J by 0 bases, with 18 bases left in between. In nucleotides, the CDR3 is TGTGCCAGCAGTTTGCTAACCAGCGAGTACCATAGCAATCAGCCCCAGCATTTT. Its protein is CASSLLTSEYHSNQPQHF.

V and J are TRBV4-2 and TRBJ2-7; 9 bases map to TRBD1. Germline lookup yields CDR1 LGHNA and CDR2 YNFKEQ. J was trimmed by 5 bases and V by 4 bases; bases with no gene match: 12. The CDR3 runs 16 residues. The CDR3 DNA sequence: TGTGCCAGCAGCCCCCATCGGGGACAGGGAAGCGACGAGCAGTACTTC. It specifies CASSPHRGQGSDEQYF.

In its sample, this clone was seen once. In DNA form, the CDR3 reads TGCGCCAGCAGCTTGGGACAGTGGTTGAACACTGAAGCTTTCTTT. Its protein is CASSLGQWLNTEAFF. V is TRBV4-3 and J is TRBJ1-1, with 7 nucleotides matching TRBD1. The CDR3 totals 15 residues. CDR1 is LGHNA, CDR2 YSLEER, per germline. J gave up 0 bases and V 5 bases, and 6 bases lay outside the gene matches.

This chain links TRBV29-1 with TRBJ1-1, with a possible D match to TRBD1 (5 bases). The V gene lost 6 bases and the J gene lost 0 bases, with 17 bases spanning the gap. The germline V gene has CDR1 SQVTM and CDR2 ANQGSEA. The CDR3 totals 15 residues. The CDR3 region is CSVWILGLLNTEAFF. CDR3 nucleotide sequence: TGCAGCGTATGGATCCTGGGACTGCTGAACACTGAAGCTTTCTTT.

The rearrangement uses TRBV30 and TRBJ1-2; TRBD1 is a possible D gene (5 bases). CDR1 GTSNPN and CDR2 SVGIG come from the germline V gene (reference sequence). The CDR3 length is 14 residues. V was trimmed by 4 bases and J by 1 base, leaving 13 bases between them. CDR3 protein: CAWTPGYVNYGYTF. CDR3 nucleotides: TGTGCCTGGACTCCAGGGTATGTTAACTATGGCTACACCTTC. Looking up the rest from reference TRBV30 and TRBJ1-2 gives the full variable domain: SQTIHQWPATLVQPVGSPLSLECTVEGTSNPNLYWYRQAAGRGLQLLFYSVGIGQISSEVPQNLSASRPQDRQFILSSKKLLLSDSGFYLCAWTPGYVNYGYTFGSGTRLTVV.

This rearrangement joins TRBV7-2 to TRBJ1-2; 10 bases line up with TRBD1. The CDR3 spans 12 residues. In germline, CDR1 is SGHTA, CDR2 FQGNSA. Losses at the gene ends were 7 bases for V and 5 bases for J; bases not matched to a gene: 1. CDR3 sequence (DNA): TGTGCCAGCACGGACAGGGGGTATGGCTACACCTTC. Protein sequence: CASTDRGYGYTF.